This T cell receptor beta chain was obtained from a study of blood T cell repertoires in COVID-19. For the study at large: T cells, B-cell-depleted T cells, or PBMCs provided the cDNA or gDNA that served as material.

V lost 2 bases and J lost 0, with 13 bases in between. Per germline, CDR1 SGHKS and CDR2 YYEKEE (reference sequence). This CDR3 spans 16 amino acids. Methods used by the authors: Reference gene primer amplification gave estimated nucleated cell counts. Sequenced by immunoSEQ multiplex PCR; TCRdb stores in-frame clones only, minus some. The V and J calls and clone size were taken over from that table, and D and trimming were inferred from the DNA. The sample carries 150,000 to 200,000 clones, 80% to 90% recorded once. The receptor was isolated from a man aged 60 to 75 with acute or convalescent COVID-19. This sequence joins TRBV5-5 and TRBJ2-3; D may be TRBD1 (5 bases). Sequences were obtained from peripheral blood. CDR3 sequence: CASSLQAGPSTDTQYF. For the CDR3, the DNA is TGTGCCAGCAGCTTACAGGCTGGACCTAGCACAGATACGCAGTATTTT.